A single sample is the source of the 27 T cell receptor beta chains below, sequenced in a study of shared clonotypes between healthy human individuals. Using immunoSEQ multiplex PCR, the repertoire was profiled, and TCRdb retains in-frame clones only, with some absent. The table has around 2.1 million clones, about 94% seen once; the top ten hold about 0.13%. The sample consisted of naive CD4+ T cells sorted from blood. The subset was: CD45RA+ positively selected. Source of these receptors: a man between 18 and 29 years old in good health.

The chain has TRBV5-6 and TRBJ1-6; TRBD1 matches at 12 bases. Germline CDR1 and CDR2: SGHDT and YYEEEE. V was clipped by 4 bases and J by 6 bases; unmatched bases: 5. The CDR3 is made up of 16 amino acids. CDR3 nucleotides: TGTGCCAGCAGCCTGGGACAGGGGGCAGGTAATTCACCCCTCCACTTT. Protein: CASSLGQGAGNSPLHF.

The V call is TRBV30, the J call TRBJ1-6; 11 nucleotides align to TRBD1. Germline loops: CDR1 GTSNPN, CDR2 SVGIG (reference sequence). Germline trimming cut 3 bases from V and 8 bases from J; bases unmatched to any gene: 3. The CDR3 runs to 14 residues. CDR3 sequence: CAWSRDRGYSPLHF. In DNA, the CDR3 is TGTGCCTGGAGCCGGGACAGGGGGTATTCACCCCTCCACTTT.

The J gene is TRBJ2-3, the V gene TRBV10-3, with D maybe TRBD2 (5 bases). Germline V gene lookup returns CDR1 ENHRY and CDR2 SYGVKD. The CDR3 extends over 17 amino acids. V dropped 2 bases and J dropped 2 bases, with 17 bases sitting between them. The CDR3 region is CAISERSLGRDTDTQYF. The CDR3 coding sequence is TGTGCCATCAGTGAGAGGAGCTTGGGTCGGGACACAGATACGCAGTATTTT.

This clone showed up just once. This chain links TRBV27 with TRBJ1-1; D gene unclear. This CDR3 comprises 13 residues. V gave up 3 bases and J gave up 1 base, with 6 bases separating them. Per the germline V gene, CDR1 is MNHEY and CDR2 is SMNVEV (reference sequence). The DNA for the CDR3 is TGTGCCAGCAGTTTCGCGCAGAACACTGAAGCTTTCTTT. It codes for CASSFAQNTEAFF.

The chain joins TRBV7-2 to TRBJ2-7; D remains unclear. The CDR3 consists of 15 residues. Germline V lookup: CDR1 SGHTA, CDR2 FQGNSA. Trimming cost V 1 base and J 3 bases, with 13 bases left between them. CDR3 in amino acids: CASSLGPSVYYEQYF. CDR3 DNA sequence: TGTGCCAGCAGCTTAGGTCCTTCGGTCTACTACGAGCAGTACTTC. Supplemented by reference TRBV7-2 and TRBJ2-7, the full variable domain reads GAGVSQSPSNKVTEKGKDVELRCDPISGHTALYWYRQSLGQGLEFLIYFQGNSAPDKSGLPSDRFSAERTGGSVSTLTIQRTQQEDSAVYLCASSLGPSVYYEQYFGPGTRLTVT.

For this clone: Different DNA sequences within this sample yield the same CDR3. The genes are TRBV7-2 and TRBJ1-2, with D unresolved. The CDR3 contains 13 residues. Deletions cut 0 bases from V and 2 bases from J, with 4 bases between. Per the germline V gene, CDR1 is SGHTA and CDR2 is FQGNSA. The CDR3 spells CASSLAGNYGYTF. The CDR3 bases are TGTGCCAGCAGCTTAGCAGGGAACTATGGCTACACCTTC.

The chain joins TRBV5-1 to TRBJ1-2; D might be TRBD1 (5 bases). Germline CDR1 reads SGHRS; CDR2 reads YFSETQ. V dropped 3 bases and J dropped 0 bases, with 9 bases sitting between them. The CDR3 spans 14 residues. CDR3 in DNA: TGCGCCAGCAGCTCGGACACGTCTAACTATGGCTACACCTTC. Its translation is CASSSDTSNYGYTF. Filled out from reference TRBV5-1 and TRBJ1-2, the complete variable domain reads KAGVTQTPRYLIKTRGQQVTLSCSPISGHRSVSWYQQTPGQGLQFLFEYFSETQRNKGNFPGRFSGRQFSNSRSEMNVSTLELGDSALYLCASSSDTSNYGYTFGSGTRLTVV.

The V gene is TRBV6-5, the J gene TRBJ2-1; no firm D call. The germline V gene encodes CDR1 MNHEY and CDR2 SVGAGI. Trimming removed 2 bases at V and 8 bases at J, with 19 bases between. CDR3 length equals 16 residues. The CDR3 loop reads CASSYGNLQVPDEQFF. The CDR3, as DNA: TGTGCCAGCAGTTACGGAAACCTCCAGGTACCCGATGAGCAGTTCTTC.

The chain joins TRBV28 to TRBJ1-3; possibly TRBD1 for D (5 bases). CDR3 size: 15 residues. Trimming pared 3 bases from V and 0 bases from J, leaving 9 bases between. The germline V gene has CDR1 MDHEN and CDR2 SYDVKM. The CDR3 DNA follows: TGTGCCAGCAGTTTTGGGGGATTCTCTGGAAACACCATATATTTT. It encodes CASSFGGFSGNTIYF.

The genes are TRBV5-1 and TRBJ1-3; D is perhaps TRBD1 (5 bases). Germline-derived CDR1 and CDR2 are SGHRS and YFSETQ. Trimming shortened V by 2 bases and J by 1 base, and 13 bases separated the two germline ends. This CDR3 region has 16 residues. The CDR3 protein is CASSFAGLRSGNTIYF. The DNA for the CDR3 is TGCGCCAGCAGCTTCGCGGGGCTTAGGTCTGGAAACACCATATATTTT. The full variable domain, with the rest looked up from reference TRBV5-1 and TRBJ1-3, is KAGVTQTPRYLIKTRGQQVTLSCSPISGHRSVSWYQQTPGQGLQFLFEYFSETQRNKGNFPGRFSGRQFSNSRSEMNVSTLELGDSALYLCASSFAGLRSGNTIYFGEGSWLTVV.

This sequence joins TRBV13 and TRBJ2-5, with D perhaps TRBD1 (6 bases). V lost 3 bases to trimming and J lost 2 bases, with 7 bases between them. Germline loops: CDR1 PRHDT, CDR2 FYEKMQ (reference sequence). CDR3 length: 13 amino acids. CDR3 region: CASSFDRQETQYF. The CDR3 DNA reads TGTGCCAGCAGCTTTGACAGGCAAGAGACCCAGTACTTC. Looking up the rest from reference TRBV13 and TRBJ2-5 gives the full variable domain: AAGVIQSPRHLIKEKRETATLKCYPIPRHDTVYWYQQGPGQDPQFLISFYEKMQSDKGSIPDRFSAQQFSDYHSELNMSSLELGDSALYFCASSFDRQETQYFGPGTRLLVL.

This clone turned up a few times. The gene calls are TRBV4-3 and TRBJ1-3; D uncertain. Between the trimmed V and J ends, which lost 0 bases and 0 bases, there was a span of 9 bases. The CDR3 runs to 16 residues. Germline lookup yields CDR1 LGHNA and CDR2 YSLEER. CDR3 region: CASSQDGPNSGNTIYF. The CDR3 DNA reads TGCGCCAGCAGCCAAGATGGGCCTAACTCTGGAAACACCATATATTTT.

This chain links TRBV19 with TRBJ1-5; D perhaps matches TRBD1 (5 bases). V was pared by 11 bases and J by 2 bases, with 19 bases between. This CDR3 is built from 15 residues. In germline, CDR1 is LNHDA, CDR2 SQIVND (reference sequence). The CDR3 spells CAVGRLGEGNQPQHF. CDR3 coding DNA: TGTGCCGTGGGGCGGTTAGGAGAGGGCAATCAGCCCCAGCATTTT.

The chain employs TRBV5-1 and TRBJ2-5; D remains ambiguous. Trimming removed 0 bases from V and 5 bases from J, with 14 bases in between. The CDR3 totals 15 residues. CDR1 and CDR2 (germline): SGHRS, YFSETQ. CDR3 amino acids: CASSLGPDLHETQYF. CDR3 DNA: TGCGCCAGCAGCTTGGGACCGGACCTTCATGAGACCCAGTACTTC.

The chain joins TRBV6-5 to TRBJ1-5; 7 bases line up with TRBD1. V was clipped by 5 bases and J by 6 bases; unmatched bases: 10. CDR3 size: 15 residues. The V gene's germline CDR1 is MNHEY and CDR2 SVGAGI. The CDR3 DNA reads TGTGCCAGCAGTCCACAGGGGAACGGTGGTCAGCCCCAGCATTTT. The encoded protein is CASSPQGNGGQPQHF.

This clone was detected once. V gene TRBV28 combines with J gene TRBJ1-1; tentative D call: TRBD1 (5 bases). Looked up from germline, CDR1 is MDHEN and CDR2 is SYDVKM. The germline V and J ends were trimmed by 6 bases and 4 bases, with 18 bases remaining between them. The CDR3 length is 15 residues. In nucleotides, the CDR3 is TGTGCCAGCAGACGCCCCGGCAGGGAGGCCACTGAAGCTTTCTTT. It encodes CASRRPGREATEAFF.

The table lists this clone with a count of one. The chain couples TRBV5-1 to TRBJ1-4, with no clear D. V dropped 0 bases and J dropped 7 bases, with 10 bases sitting between them. The V gene's germline CDR1 is SGHRS and CDR2 YFSETQ. This CDR3 has 14 amino acids. The CDR3 nucleotides are TGCGCCAGCAGCTTGGGTACGGACGGTGAAAAACTGTTTTTT. Its translation is CASSLGTDGEKLFF.

The chain carries TRBV7-9 and TRBJ2-5, with D tentatively TRBD2 (6 bases). The CDR3 sequence is 16 residues long. Per germline, CDR1 SEHNR and CDR2 FQNEAQ (reference sequence). V was trimmed by 2 bases and J by 5 bases, leaving 18 bases between them. The CDR3 coding sequence is TGTGCCAGCAGCTTAAGCGGCGCGGGACGCAGGGAGACCCAGTACTTC. It yields the protein CASSLSGAGRRETQYF.

This chain connects TRBV7-9 to TRBJ2-5; either TRBD1 or TRBD2 may fit D (5 bases each). This CDR3 is built from 13 residues. V lost 5 bases to trimming and J lost 2 bases, with 9 bases between them. Germline lookup yields CDR1 SEHNR and CDR2 FQNEAQ (reference sequence). Here the CDR3 reads CASSEGRQETQYF. The CDR3 nucleotides are TGTGCCAGCAGCGAGGGACGTCAAGAGACCCAGTACTTC.

J is TRBJ2-1 and V is TRBV11-3, with D maybe TRBD1 (5 bases). CDR3 length equals 13 residues. V lost 3 bases and J 9 bases, leaving 12 bases between the germline ends. Germline V lookup: CDR1 SGHNT, CDR2 YENEEA. The CDR3 is CASSFLGQGEQFF. The CDR3 DNA sequence: TGTGCCAGCAGCTTTCTGGGGCAGGGTGAGCAGTTCTTC.

The chain couples TRBV6-1 to TRBJ1-1, with D tentatively TRBD1 (5 bases). This CDR3 contains 15 residues. Trimming took off 5 bases at V and 4 bases at J, with 17 bases between the two ends. Per the germline V gene, CDR1 is MNHNS and CDR2 is SASEGT. The CDR3: CASSPREVGGTEAFF. CDR3 DNA: TGTGCCAGCAGTCCTCGAGAGGTTGGGGGCACTGAAGCTTTCTTT.

V gene TRBV28 combines with J gene TRBJ2-7; D is ambiguous. V was shortened by 1 base and J by 6 bases, with 7 bases between the two germline ends. This CDR3 comprises 12 residues. In germline, CDR1 is MDHEN, CDR2 SYDVKM. CDR3 sequence (DNA): TGTGCCAGCAGTTTATTTTGGGGCGAGCAGTACTTC. Translated, it gives CASSLFWGEQYF.

The chain is built from TRBV15 and TRBJ1-6; 10 nucleotides align to TRBD1. CDR1 LNHNV and CDR2 YYDKDF come from the germline V gene (reference sequence). V trimming: 1 base; J trimming: 8 bases; junction bases outside the gene matches: 5. This CDR3 contains 16 residues. The CDR3 bases are TGTGCCACCAGCAGAGGAAGACAGGGGGCTTATTCACCCCTCCACTTT. Its translation: CATSRGRQGAYSPLHF.

The chain links TRBV30 to TRBJ1-5; D remains unclear. This CDR3 comprises 14 residues. The germline V gene encodes CDR1 GTSNPN and CDR2 SVGIG (reference sequence). Trimming left V 4 bases short and J 0 bases short, with 10 bases between. The CDR3 spells CAWTTDGSNQPQHF. The DNA for the CDR3 is TGTGCCTGGACTACAGACGGTAGCAATCAGCCCCAGCATTTT.

V gene TRBV11-2 combines with J gene TRBJ1-6, with 8 nucleotides matching TRBD1. CDR1 is SGHAT and CDR2 is FQNNGV in the germline V gene. The V gene end was trimmed by 2 bases and the J gene end by 5 bases; junction bases not matched to a gene: 8. The CDR3 is 17 residues long. The CDR3 protein is CASSLWATGVDNSPLHF. CDR3 in DNA: TGTGCCAGCAGCTTATGGGCGACAGGGGTTGATAATTCACCCCTCCACTTT.

This clone was found once. The chain joins TRBV10-3 to TRBJ1-3; D perhaps matches TRBD1 (5 bases). The germline V gene encodes CDR1 ENHRY and CDR2 SYGVKD. V was clipped by 0 bases and J by 5 bases, with 14 bases between them. CDR3 length: 16 residues. For the CDR3, the DNA is TGTGCCATCAGTGAGTCGTGGGGCAGGGATAGAAACACCATATATTTT. Encoded protein: CAISESWGRDRNTIYF.

V usage is TRBV18 and J usage is TRBJ2-1; D is undetermined. V was pared by 6 bases and J by 12 bases, with 18 bases between. The CDR3 covers 13 residues. CDR1 is KGHSH and CDR2 is LQKENI in the germline V gene. The CDR3 reads CASSPSENLGQFF. The CDR3 coding sequence is TGTGCCAGCTCCCCGTCCGAGAATCTGGGGCAGTTCTTC.